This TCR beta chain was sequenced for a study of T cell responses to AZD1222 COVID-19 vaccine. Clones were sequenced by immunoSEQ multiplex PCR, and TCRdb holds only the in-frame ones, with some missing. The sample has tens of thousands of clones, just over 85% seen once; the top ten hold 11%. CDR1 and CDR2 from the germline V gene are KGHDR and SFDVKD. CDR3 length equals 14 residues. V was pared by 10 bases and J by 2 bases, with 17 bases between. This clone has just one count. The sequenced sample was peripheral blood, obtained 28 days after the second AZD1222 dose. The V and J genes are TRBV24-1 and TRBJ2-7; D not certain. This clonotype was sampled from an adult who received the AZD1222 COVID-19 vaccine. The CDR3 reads CATESFMSTYEQYF. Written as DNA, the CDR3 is TGTGCCACAGAAAGCTTCATGAGTACCTACGAGCAGTACTTC.